The 32 T cell receptor beta chains below all came from one sample that was sequenced in a study of T cells in Graves' hyperthyroidism and ophthalmopathy. RNA transcripts were the template for amplifying TCR beta CDR3 regions. Initially, a first-round RT-PCR of the TCR CDR3 employed the HTBI primer set. Each CDR3 protein is one row after TCRdb ran MiXCR on the multiplex PCR reads. The sample records 730,000 or so distinct CDR3 sequences, 15% to 20% being singletons. Sample: blood. These receptors originate from a woman between 45 and 65 years old with Graves' hyperthyroidism that later progressed to Graves' ophthalmopathy.

The sample holds a few counts of this clonotype. The CDR3 is CASSAVGANYGYTF. The CDR3 coding sequence is TGTGCCAGCAGCGCCGTTGGAGCGAACTATGGCTACACCTTC. This rearrangement joins TRBV7-2 to TRBJ1-2; D remains unclear. The CDR3 consists of 14 residues. Germline values: CDR1 SGHTA, CDR2 FQGNSA. Between the trimmed V and J ends, which lost 5 bases and 2 bases, there was a span of 12 bases.

Details on this clonotype: One end of the junction is discordant with germline, which a read error may explain. The rearrangement links TRBV9 to TRBJ1-6, with 7 bases that match TRBD1. Per germline, CDR1 SGDLS and CDR2 YYNGEE. The CDR3 has 16 amino acids. The CDR3 region is CTSSIGGNDRASPLHF. As DNA, the CDR3 is TGTACCAGCAGCATCGGGGGGAACGACAGGGCTTCACCCCTCCACTTT.

This clonotype was counted many times. The V call is TRBV11-3, the J call TRBJ2-7; no firm D call. The CDR3 is made up of 13 amino acids. Per germline, CDR1 SGHNT and CDR2 YENEEA. V lost 5 bases, J lost 1 base, and 9 bases lay in between. Written as DNA, the CDR3 is TGTGCCAGCAGCCCGGCCGATTCCTACGAGCAGTACTTC. Protein sequence: CASSPADSYEQYF.

Many counts were recorded for this clonotype. The chain uses TRBV5-1 and TRBJ2-3, with 10 bases identical to TRBD2. This CDR3 has 18 amino acids. J was trimmed by 0 bases and V by 3 bases; bases with no gene match: 10. From germline, CDR1 is SGHRS and CDR2 YFSETQ. The CDR3 spells CASSSSSGGGTSTDTQYF. The CDR3 DNA reads TGCGCCAGCAGCTCATCTAGCGGGGGCGGAACTAGCACAGATACGCAGTATTTT.

This clonotype occurred many times. The V and J genes are TRBV12-3 or TRBV12-4 and TRBJ1-4; D remains ambiguous. The germline V and J ends were trimmed by 6 bases and 5 bases, with 10 bases remaining between them. The CDR3 totals 13 residues. The CDR3 sequence: CASRRTENEKLFF. CDR3 nucleotides: TGTGCCAGCAGGCGCACAGAAAATGAAAAACTGTTTTTT.

The V gene is TRBV7-2, the J gene TRBJ2-3; 13 bases are shared with TRBD2. This CDR3 region has 17 residues. Germline loops: CDR1 SGHTA, CDR2 FQGNSA. V trimming: 4 bases; J trimming: 6 bases; junction bases outside the gene matches: 10. The CDR3 reads CASSSRLAGGPGDTQYF. The DNA of the CDR3 is TGTGCCAGCAGCTCTCGACTAGCGGGGGGCCCGGGGGATACGCAGTATTTT. The full variable domain, its missing parts supplied by reference TRBV7-2 and TRBJ2-3, is GAGVSQSPSNKVTEKGKDVELRCDPISGHTALYWYRQSLGQGLEFLIYFQGNSAPDKSGLPSDRFSAERTGGSVSTLTIQRTQQEDSAVYLCASSSRLAGGPGDTQYFGPGTRLTVL.

This clonotype was picked up a small number of times. The chain couples TRBV3-1 to TRBJ1-3; D gene ambiguous. The CDR3 loop spans 15 amino acids. In germline, CDR1 is LGHDT, CDR2 YNNKEL (reference sequence). The V end was cut by 1 base, the J end by 0 bases, with 7 bases between. This chain's CDR3 is CASSQADTSGNTIYF. The CDR3 region has the DNA TGTGCCAGCAGCCAAGCCGACACCTCTGGAAACACCATATATTTT.

The V and J genes are TRBV3-1 and TRBJ2-7; D is perhaps TRBD1 or TRBD2 (5 bases each). CDR1 and CDR2 from the germline V gene are LGHDT and YNNKEL (reference sequence). Trimming took 4 bases from V and 2 from J, leaving 15 bases between them. The CDR3 is 15 residues long. Here the CDR3 DNA reads TGTGCCAGCAGCCCGGACGGGACGTCGGCCTACGAGCAGTACTTC. Translation gives CASSPDGTSAYEQYF.

This clonotype was observed a few times. The chain recombines TRBV7-2 with TRBJ1-2; D uncertain. V was cut by 3 bases and J by 4 bases, with 15 bases left in between. The CDR3 covers 15 residues. Germline assignment: CDR1 SGHTA and CDR2 FQGNSA. CDR3 loop: CASSLAKTGLYGYTF. DNA for the CDR3: TGTGCCAGCAGCTTGGCAAAGACGGGCCTCTATGGCTACACCTTC.

The chain couples TRBV5-1 to TRBJ2-3; perhaps TRBD1 as D (5 bases). CDR1 and CDR2 (germline): SGHRS, YFSETQ. The V gene lost 0 bases and the J gene lost 2 bases, with 13 bases spanning the gap. The CDR3 covers 16 residues. The CDR3 DNA is TGCGCCAGCAGCTTGGCTGCAGGGTTTGACACAGATACGCAGTATTTT. Translating it yields CASSLAAGFDTDTQYF.

Only a few counts were recorded for this clonotype. The chain is built from TRBV7-3 and TRBJ2-1, with 11 bases identical to TRBD2. With 5 bases clipped from V and 1 base from J, the junction kept 4 bases outside the gene matches. The V gene's germline CDR1 is SGHTA and CDR2 FQGTGA. This CDR3 spans 16 amino acids. The CDR3 nucleotides read TGTGCCAGCAGCCGTACTAGCGGGGGATCCTACAATGAGCAGTTCTTC. Translation: CASSRTSGGSYNEQFF.

This clonotype was observed many times. The chain uses TRBV7-9 and TRBJ2-3, with D perhaps matching TRBD2 (5 bases). CDR1 SEHNR and CDR2 FQNEAQ come from the germline V gene (reference sequence). This CDR3 has 16 amino acids. Trimming removed 0 bases from V and 3 bases from J, with 13 bases in between. CDR3 sequence: CASSLAPRGATDTQYF. The CDR3 coding sequence is TGTGCCAGCAGCTTAGCTCCTCGGGGTGCGACAGATACGCAGTATTTT.

This clonotype was seen more than once but under ten times. This chain joins TRBV6-5 and TRBJ1-1; D ambiguous. CDR1 is MNHEY, CDR2 SVGAGI, per germline. This CDR3 spans 11 amino acids. The V end was cut by 4 bases, the J end by 7 bases, with 7 bases between. The CDR3 loop reads CASSSAGEAFF. DNA for the CDR3: TGTGCCAGCAGTTCGGCTGGTGAAGCTTTCTTT.

This clonotype has only a few counts. V gene TRBV20-1 combines with J gene TRBJ2-3; the D gene could be TRBD1 or TRBD2 (5 bases each). Germline values: CDR1 DFQATT, CDR2 SNEGSKA (reference sequence). This CDR3 has 13 residues. V was cut by 6 bases and J by 3 bases, with 13 bases left in between. The chain's CDR3 is CSAPGRWTDTQYF. The CDR3 DNA reads TGCAGTGCCCCGGGACGATGGACAGATACGCAGTATTTT.

As concerns this clonotype: This may arise from a read error, as a much more abundant clone is one base away. CDR3 loop: CASNPQGRSDTEAFF. The CDR3 bases are TGTGCCAGCAACCCACAGGGTCGGAGCGACACTGAAGCTTTCTTT. V and J are TRBV7-9 and TRBJ1-1; maybe TRBD1 (6 bases). The ends were cut back, 7 bases at V and 3 bases at J, with 18 bases in the middle. CDR3 length: 15 amino acids. The germline V gene encodes CDR1 SEHNR and CDR2 FQNEAQ (reference sequence). Full variable domain (remainder filled in from reference TRBV7-9 and TRBJ1-1): DTGVSQNPRHKITKRGQNVTFRCDPISEHNRLYWYRQTLGQGPEFLTYFQNEAQLEKSRLLSDRFSAERPKGSFSTLEIQRTEQGDSAMYLCASNPQGRSDTEAFFGQGTRLTVV.

This rearrangement joins TRBV6-5 to TRBJ1-2; the match to TRBD1 covers 7 bases. In germline, CDR1 is MNHEY, CDR2 SVGAGI. The CDR3 is 15 amino acids. V lost 2 bases to trimming and J lost 3 bases; unmatched junction nucleotides: 6. CDR3 sequence (DNA): TGTGCCAGCAGTTACGGGCCCGGGACAGACTATGGCTACACCTTC. Translation: CASSYGPGTDYGYTF.

This clonotype was counted many times. V is TRBV11-2 and J is TRBJ1-5; D gene unclear. Germline V CDR1 and CDR2: SGHAT, FQNNGV. This CDR3 has 15 amino acids. The ends were cut back, 0 bases at V and 4 bases at J, with 10 bases in the middle. The CDR3 reads CASSLEERLNQPQHF. CDR3 bases: TGTGCCAGCAGCTTAGAGGAACGCCTGAATCAGCCCCAGCATTTT. The entire variable domain, with the rest obtained from reference TRBV11-2 and TRBJ1-5, is as follows: EAGVAQSPRYKIIEKRQSVAFWCNPISGHATLYWYQQILGQGPKLLIQFQNNGVVDDSQLPKDRFSAERLKGVDSTLKIQPAKLEDSAVYLCASSLEERLNQPQHFGDGTRLSIL.

This clonotype was seen more than once but under ten times. V usage is TRBV7-9 and J usage is TRBJ1-1; D is unclear. This CDR3 region has 15 residues. V was trimmed by 5 bases and J by 1 base, leaving 14 bases between them. The germline V gene encodes CDR1 SEHNR and CDR2 FQNEAQ (reference sequence). The CDR3 DNA sequence: TGTGCCAGCAGCCCTAACTTAGGCTCGAACACTGAAGCTTTCTTT. The encoded protein is CASSPNLGSNTEAFF.

The chain uses TRBV12-5 and TRBJ1-1; no clear D gene. Germline V CDR1 and CDR2: LGHNT, FRNRAP. The CDR3 runs to 14 residues. Between the trimmed V and J ends, which lost 6 bases and 0 bases, there was a span of 11 bases. The chain's CDR3 is CASGPAAMNTEAFF. Here the CDR3 DNA reads TGTGCTAGTGGCCCCGCAGCTATGAACACTGAAGCTTTCTTT.

This clonotype has ten or more counts. The chain carries TRBV6-1 and TRBJ1-2; no reliable D call. CDR1 MNHNS and CDR2 SASEGT come from the germline V gene. V was cut by 2 bases and J by 8 bases, with 12 bases left in between. The CDR3 has 13 residues. CDR3 nucleotide sequence: TGTGCCAGCAGTGAACCGGCGTTTTACGGCTACACCTTC. It is translated as CASSEPAFYGYTF.

The J gene is TRBJ1-3, the V gene TRBV24-1; D ambiguous. Germline lookup yields CDR1 KGHDR and CDR2 SFDVKD. The CDR3 extends over 12 amino acids. V gave up 0 bases and J gave up 5 bases, with 1 base separating them. The CDR3 spells CATSDLRNTIYF. The DNA for the CDR3 is TGTGCCACCAGTGATTTGCGAAACACCATATATTTT.

This clonotype came up a few times. The chain links TRBV7-9 to TRBJ2-3, with D unclear. V dropped 1 base and J dropped 4 bases, with 15 bases sitting between them. CDR3 length: 16 amino acids. Germline CDR1 is SEHNR and CDR2 is FQNEAQ (reference sequence). The CDR3 loop reads CASSLGLAVGSDTQYF. The CDR3 DNA follows: TGTGCCAGCAGCTTAGGCCTGGCTGTGGGGTCAGATACGCAGTATTTT.

This clonotype was counted once. This chain links TRBV19 with TRBJ2-6; no definite D call. Germline CDR1 is LNHDA and CDR2 is SQIVND (reference sequence). CDR3 length: 14 residues. V was clipped by 5 bases and J by 1 base, with 6 bases between them. The CDR3 sequence: CASSALSGANVLTF. DNA for the CDR3: TGTGCCAGTAGTGCTCTGTCTGGGGCCAACGTCCTGACTTTC.

This clonotype was found a few times. The CDR3 DNA sequence: TGTGCCAGTAGTCACAGGGTTCTGAACACTGAAGCTTTCTTT. It codes for CASSHRVLNTEAFF. The gene calls are TRBV19 and TRBJ1-1; D possibly corresponds to TRBD1 (6 bases). Germline V gives CDR1 LNHDA, CDR2 SQIVND (reference sequence). Trimming shortened V by 5 bases and J by 0 bases, and 10 bases separated the two germline ends. The CDR3 spans 14 residues.

This clonotype was observed a few times. CDR3 protein: CASSQEGIYEQYF. DNA of the CDR3: TGCGCCAGCAGCCAAGAAGGGATCTACGAGCAGTACTTC. The gene calls are TRBV4-1 and TRBJ2-7; the D is unclear. The CDR3 runs to 13 residues. Germline assignment: CDR1 MGHRA and CDR2 YSYEKL. V shed 0 bases and J shed 3 bases, with 6 bases lying between them.

The rearrangement joins TRBV7-7 to TRBJ2-1, with 9 bases that match TRBD1. This CDR3 has 14 residues. Looked up from germline, CDR1 is SSHAT and CDR2 is FNYEAQ (reference sequence). The CDR3 spells CVSSLTGGWNEQFF. CDR3 bases: TGTGTTAGCAGCTTAACAGGGGGCTGGAATGAGCAGTTCTTC.

This clonotype was counted many times. V gene TRBV6-2 or TRBV6-3 combines with J gene TRBJ2-5; D possibly corresponds to TRBD2 (5 bases). The V and J ends lost 0 bases and 1 base respectively, with 6 bases between them. This CDR3 has 14 amino acids. Per germline, CDR1 MNHEY and CDR2 SVGEGT. The chain's CDR3 is CASSYSRGQETQYF. DNA of the CDR3: TGTGCCAGCAGTTACTCTCGGGGCCAAGAGACCCAGTACTTC.

This clonotype was detected only a few times. The chain couples TRBV7-8 to TRBJ2-2; TRBD2 matches at 14 bases. Germline CDR1 is SGHVS and CDR2 is FQNEAQ. This CDR3 is 21 amino acids long. V was pared by 0 bases and J by 0 bases, with 9 bases of the junction left unmatched. For the CDR3, the DNA is TGTGCCAGCAGCTTAGCACCACCGGGACTAGCGGGGGACGCGAACACCGGGGAGCTGTTTTTT. Translating gives CASSLAPPGLAGDANTGELFF.

The rearrangement joins TRBV6-2 or TRBV6-3 to TRBJ2-3, with 14 bases aligning to TRBD2. Trimming cost V 4 bases and J 3 bases; bases outside gene matches: 6. The CDR3 is 17 amino acids. The germline gives CDR1 MNHEY, CDR2 SVGEGT. For the CDR3, the DNA is TGTGCCAGCAGTTTAGGGACTAGCGGGAGAAGAACAGATACGCAGTATTTT. This encodes CASSLGTSGRRTDTQYF.

The J gene is TRBJ2-1, the V gene TRBV20-1; unclear D gene. Trimming removed 4 bases at V and 2 bases at J, with 12 bases between. CDR1 is DFQATT, CDR2 SNEGSKA, per germline (reference sequence). The length of the CDR3 is 14 residues. The chain's CDR3 is CSAISPLAYNEQFF. CDR3 coding DNA: TGCAGTGCTATTTCCCCCCTAGCCTACAATGAGCAGTTCTTC.

The chain uses TRBV20-1 and TRBJ2-3; TRBD2 agrees at 8 bases. Trimming removed 1 base from V and 3 bases from J; junction bases left unmatched: 3. The germline V gene has CDR1 DFQATT and CDR2 SNEGSKA (reference sequence). The CDR3 extends over 14 amino acids. CDR3 protein: CSARVGGGTDTQYF. CDR3 DNA sequence: TGCAGTGCTAGAGTGGGCGGGGGGACAGATACGCAGTATTTT.

The gene calls are TRBV11-2 and TRBJ2-7; no firm D call. CDR1 and CDR2 from the germline V gene are SGHAT and FQNNGV. Trimming removed 1 base from V and 0 bases from J, with 13 bases in between. The CDR3 is 16 residues long. In DNA, the CDR3 is TGTGCCAGCAGCTTAGGGGCAGTCTGGAGCTCCTACGAGCAGTACTTC. Translated, it gives CASSLGAVWSSYEQYF.